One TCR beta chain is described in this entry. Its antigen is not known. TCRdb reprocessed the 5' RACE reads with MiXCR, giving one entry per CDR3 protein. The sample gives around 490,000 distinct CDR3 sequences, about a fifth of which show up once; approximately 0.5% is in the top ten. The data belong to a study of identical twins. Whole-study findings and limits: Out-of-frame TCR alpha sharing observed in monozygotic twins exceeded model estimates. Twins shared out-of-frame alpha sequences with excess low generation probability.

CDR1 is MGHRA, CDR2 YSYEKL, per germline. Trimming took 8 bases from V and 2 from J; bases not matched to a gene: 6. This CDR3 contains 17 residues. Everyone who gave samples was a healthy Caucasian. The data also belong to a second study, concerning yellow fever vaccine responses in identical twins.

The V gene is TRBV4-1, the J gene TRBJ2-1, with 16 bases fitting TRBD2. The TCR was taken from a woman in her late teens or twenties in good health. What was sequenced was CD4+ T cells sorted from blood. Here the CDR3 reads CASWGTSGRVPYNEQFF. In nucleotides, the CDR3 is TGCGCCAGCTGGGGGACTAGCGGGAGGGTACCCTACAATGAGCAGTTCTTC.